The next 6 T cell receptor beta chains were all read from a single sample in a study of CD8 T cells in Susac syndrome. When the RNA was reverse transcribed, random hexamers were used with an input of about 0.5 to 1 ug. Using its own MiXCR run on the immunoSEQ multiplex PCR reads, TCRdb lists one record per CDR3 protein. This sample yields about 240,000 distinct CDR3 sequences, of which 90% to 97% are seen a single time; around 0.093% belongs to the top ten. The sample taken for sequencing was CD4+ T cells from PBMCs. These receptors were collected from a human donor with Susac syndrome.

The chain couples TRBV4-1 to TRBJ2-7, with no clear D. The germline CDR1 and CDR2 sequences are MGHRA and YSYEKL. The CDR3 runs 16 residues. V was trimmed by 3 bases and J by 6 bases, leaving 21 bases between them. The CDR3 nucleotides are TGCGCCAGCAGCCAGGGAATAATTCCCACCCTAGGCGAGCAGTACTTC. As protein: CASSQGIIPTLGEQYF.

In this sample, this clonotype turned up once. The chain has TRBV29-1 and TRBJ1-1; D is unclear. The V gene lost 3 bases and the J gene lost 0 bases, with 8 bases spanning the gap. Germline CDR1 is SQVTM and CDR2 is ANQGSEA. This CDR3 contains 13 residues. The chain's CDR3 is CSVDKGLNTEAFF. The CDR3 DNA is TGCAGCGTTGATAAGGGATTGAACACTGAAGCTTTCTTT.

The chain combines TRBV4-1 with TRBJ2-7; maybe TRBD2 (6 bases). The V and J ends lost 3 bases and 7 bases respectively, with 25 bases between them. CDR1 is MGHRA, CDR2 YSYEKL, per germline. The CDR3 extends over 17 amino acids. The CDR3 nucleotides are TGCGCCAGCAGCCATATAGTACGGGGGAGATTGGCGCGGGAGCAGTACTTC. Residues: CASSHIVRGRLAREQYF.

The chain joins TRBV30 to TRBJ1-1; no clear D. V shed 5 bases and J shed 1 base, with 8 bases lying between them. Per germline, CDR1 GTSNPN and CDR2 SVGIG (reference sequence). The CDR3 is made up of 12 amino acids. The CDR3 bases are TGTGCCTGGGGGCGGGGGAACACTGAAGCTTTCTTT. Its protein product is CAWGRGNTEAFF. The full variable domain, its missing parts supplied by reference TRBV30 and TRBJ1-1, is SQTIHQWPATLVQPVGSPLSLECTVEGTSNPNLYWYRQAAGRGLQLLFYSVGIGQISSEVPQNLSASRPQDRQFILSSKKLLLSDSGFYLCAWGRGNTEAFFGQGTRLTVV.

This rearrangement joins TRBV7-9 to TRBJ2-1; D is unresolved. The CDR3 is 14 residues long. Trimming pared 0 bases from V and 6 bases from J, leaving 9 bases between. The germline V gene encodes CDR1 SEHNR and CDR2 FQNEAQ (reference sequence). CDR3 protein: CASSLAGSGNEQFF. For the CDR3, the DNA is TGTGCCAGCAGCTTAGCGGGTTCGGGCAATGAGCAGTTCTTC.

As DNA, the CDR3 is TGCAGCGTTGAAGAGGGCGGCAGTCCCTATGGCTACACCTTC. This sequence encodes CSVEEGGSPYGYTF. The chain combines TRBV29-1 with TRBJ1-2; no reliable D call. Trimming took off 0 bases at V and 4 bases at J, with 12 bases between the two ends. Germline CDR1 is SQVTM and CDR2 is ANQGSEA. The CDR3 loop spans 14 amino acids.